This TCR beta chain originates from a study of shared clonotypes between healthy human individuals. Overall study context: The plates for each donor numbered three CD4 naive, three CD4 memory, two CD8 naive and one CD8 memory.

Deletions cut 1 base from V and 9 bases from J, with 7 bases between. CDR3 length: 12 amino acids. Per germline, CDR1 LGHNA and CDR2 YNFKEQ. An assay was performed, and its level was deep. TCRdb's table, derived via immunoSEQ multiplex PCR, lists solely in-frame clones and lacks some. The sample carries about 2.1 million clones, around 95% recorded once. The study's findings and limits: With several donors compared, around 5.4% of naive CD4 clonotypes were shared. Blood was the sole source, and tissue repertoires probably differ.

Naive CD8 cells comprised CD45RO-negative, CCR7-positively selected cells, excluding terminally differentiated effector memory CD45RA+ cells. For this clone: Its antigen remains unknown.

The chain joins TRBV4-2 to TRBJ1-5; D unclear. The source of this sequence is a man between 18 and 35 years old in good health. Some clones in this sample may be carry-over from other donors' samples. The sequenced sample was naive CD8+ T cells from PBMCs. This CDR3 reads CASSQGEGPQHF. CDR3 bases: TGTGCCAGCAGCCAAGGAGAGGGGCCCCAGCATTTT.